One sample yielded the 30 T cell receptor beta chains listed below, sequenced in a study of neurological immune-mediated disorders. Each CDR3 protein is one row after TCRdb ran MiXCR on the 5' RACE reads. The repertoire holds approximately 40,000 distinct CDR3 sequences, 3.5% to 4.5% seen once, with roughly 2.2% in the top ten. The sample was PBMCs. The receptor source for this set is a young man with multiple sclerosis.

This clonotype was counted ten times or more. The chain links TRBV20-1 to TRBJ2-5, with TRBD2 identical over 8 bases. In germline, CDR1 is DFQATT, CDR2 SNEGSKA (reference sequence). With 0 bases clipped from V and 2 bases from J, the junction kept 2 bases outside the gene matches. The CDR3 extends over 14 amino acids. CDR3 nucleotide sequence: TGCAGTGCTAGAGATAGACTAGCGCAAGAGACCCAGTACTTC. Translated: CSARDRLAQETQYF.

The table lists this clonotype with many counts. The rearrangement uses TRBV7-6 and TRBJ1-1; D unclear. Germline V gene data show CDR1 as SGHVS and CDR2 as FNYEAQ. This CDR3 has 13 amino acids. Trimming took off 1 base at V and 7 bases at J, with 10 bases between the two ends. CDR3 in amino acids: CASSLGTYSEAFF. The CDR3, as DNA: TGTGCCAGCAGCTTAGGGACCTACAGTGAAGCTTTCTTT. Looking up the rest from reference TRBV7-6 and TRBJ1-1 gives the full variable domain: GAGVSQSPRYKVTKRGQDVALRCDPISGHVSLYWYRQALGQGPEFLTYFNYEAQQDKSGLPNDRFSAERPEGSISTLTIQRTEQRDSAMYRCASSLGTYSEAFFGQGTRLTVV.

This clonotype came up many times. The chain combines TRBV5-6 with TRBJ2-7, with D tentatively TRBD1 (6 bases). V lost 4 bases to trimming and J lost 3 bases, with 14 bases between them. The germline V gene has CDR1 SGHDT and CDR2 YYEEEE. CDR3 size: 14 residues. The CDR3 DNA reads TGTGCCAGCAGCGCCGGGACAAGCAGCTACGAGCAGTACTTC. It translates to CASSAGTSSYEQYF.

This clonotype was seen many times. The chain couples TRBV5-1 to TRBJ1-1; D is unclear. The CDR3 sequence is 15 residues long. CDR1 is SGHRS, CDR2 YFSETQ, per germline. The V end was cut by 0 bases, the J end by 3 bases, with 12 bases between. CDR3 residues: CASSLDGSSDTEAFF. CDR3 in DNA: TGCGCCAGCAGCTTGGATGGTTCGTCAGACACTGAAGCTTTCTTT.

This clonotype has a count of ten or more. V is TRBV7-2 and J is TRBJ2-5, with D possibly called TRBD1 or TRBD2 (5 bases each). Germline CDR1 is SGHTA and CDR2 is FQGNSA. Trimming shortened V by 5 bases and J by 4 bases, and 14 bases separated the two germline ends. The CDR3 runs to 14 residues. CDR3 amino acids: CASSRMPGGETQYF. Written as DNA, the CDR3 is TGTGCCAGCAGCCGGATGCCTGGGGGAGAGACCCAGTACTTC.

This clonotype was seen at least ten times. The V call is TRBV3-1, the J call TRBJ2-7; D tentatively reads TRBD1 or TRBD2 (6 bases each). The CDR3 is 13 residues long. Germline CDR1 is LGHDT and CDR2 is YNNKEL (reference sequence). V was cut by 4 bases and J by 3 bases, with 10 bases left in between. CDR3 sequence reads: CASSRGTHYEQYF. CDR3 in DNA: TGTGCCAGCAGCCGCGGGACACACTACGAGCAGTACTTC.

This clonotype was seen at least ten times. The rearrangement joins TRBV5-1 to TRBJ1-1; D is possibly TRBD1 (6 bases). The CDR3 contains 12 residues. V was trimmed by 2 bases and J by 7 bases, leaving 9 bases between them. Germline V gene sequence: CDR1 SGHRS, CDR2 YFSETQ. The CDR3 region has the DNA TGCGCCAGCAGCTTACCAGGGGATGAAGCTTTCTTT. Encoded protein: CASSLPGDEAFF. The full variable domain, with the rest looked up from reference TRBV5-1 and TRBJ1-1, is KAGVTQTPRYLIKTRGQQVTLSCSPISGHRSVSWYQQTPGQGLQFLFEYFSETQRNKGNFPGRFSGRQFSNSRSEMNVSTLELGDSALYLCASSLPGDEAFFGQGTRLTVV.

This clonotype came up many times. The chain recombines TRBV7-2 with TRBJ1-5; 8 bases line up with TRBD1. With V trimmed by 1 base and J by 5 bases, 4 bases remained unmatched. This CDR3 is built from 15 residues. CDR1 and CDR2 from the germline V gene are SGHTA and FQGNSA. CDR3 sequence: CASSLEGQAHQPQHF. DNA of the CDR3: TGTGCCAGCAGCTTAGAGGGACAGGCCCATCAGCCCCAGCATTTT.

This clonotype appeared many times. V is TRBV7-9 and J is TRBJ2-5; tentatively, D is TRBD1 or TRBD2 (5 bases each). The CDR3 has 14 amino acids. Trimming removed 3 bases from V and 3 bases from J, with 11 bases in between. CDR1 and CDR2 (germline): SEHNR, FQNEAQ (reference sequence). As DNA, the CDR3 is TGTGCCAGCAGCTTGGGGGACGGAAAAGAGACCCAGTACTTC. This translates into CASSLGDGKETQYF.

This clonotype was detected ten times or more. The chain joins TRBV12-3 or TRBV12-4 to TRBJ2-1; TRBD2 agrees at 8 bases. The CDR3 length is 15 residues. Losses at the gene ends were 6 bases for V and 5 bases for J; bases not matched to a gene: 9. This CDR3 is CASRPNSGAHNEQFF. The CDR3 DNA is TGTGCCAGCAGACCAAATAGCGGGGCTCACAATGAGCAGTTCTTC.

This clonotype was detected a few times. The chain links TRBV20-1 to TRBJ1-1; D is unclear. Trimming took off 3 bases at V and 10 bases at J, with 6 bases between the two ends. Germline assignment: CDR1 DFQATT and CDR2 SNEGSKA (reference sequence). This CDR3 is built from 9 residues. The CDR3 is CSARPAAFF. The CDR3 DNA follows: TGCAGTGCTAGGCCGGCAGCTTTCTTT.

This clonotype was observed at least ten times. This chain uses TRBV15 with TRBJ1-4; D not resolved. Germline V CDR1 and CDR2: LNHNV, YYDKDF (reference sequence). Trimming pared 3 bases from V and 5 bases from J, leaving 7 bases between. The CDR3 is 13 amino acids. The CDR3 bases are TGTGCCACCAGCAGGGGCAGAAATGAAAAACTGTTTTTT. Its protein product is CATSRGRNEKLFF. Complete variable domain (other parts from reference TRBV15 and TRBJ1-4): DAMVIQNPRYQVTQFGKPVTLSCSQTLNHNVMYWYQQKSSQAPKLLFHYYDKDFNNEADTPDNFQSRRPNTSFCFLDIRSPGLGDTAMYLCATSRGRNEKLFFGSGTQLSVL.

This clonotype was seen repeatedly, ten times or more. The chain combines TRBV7-9 with TRBJ2-7, with D perhaps matching TRBD1 (6 bases). V gave up 4 bases and J gave up 5 bases, with 15 bases separating them. The CDR3 runs to 14 residues. Germline CDR1 SEHNR, CDR2 FQNEAQ (reference sequence). For the CDR3, the DNA is TGTGCCAGCAGCTCCACAGGGTCCGACGACGAGCAGTACTTC. Amino acid sequence: CASSSTGSDDEQYF.

This clonotype has at least ten counts. The CDR3 DNA follows: TGTGCCAGCAGCCCTGCCTTCAGCGGGGGGGCTTCCAAAAACATTCAGTACTTC. This encodes CASSPAFSGGASKNIQYF. V and J are TRBV12-3 or TRBV12-4 and TRBJ2-4; TRBD2 aligns across 10 bases. The CDR3 length is 18 residues. J was trimmed by 2 bases and V by 6 bases; bases with no gene match: 13.

Many counts were recorded for this clonotype. The chain links TRBV12-3 or TRBV12-4 to TRBJ2-1, with 7 nucleotides matching TRBD1. V shed 2 bases and J 12 bases; nucleotides not matched to a gene: 10. The CDR3 spans 14 residues. The CDR3 bases are TGTGCCAGCAGTTTAACCGGGACAGATGGCCCGCAGTTCTTC. Its protein product is CASSLTGTDGPQFF.

This clonotype has more than one count but fewer than ten. A read error may produce the germline difference seen at one junction end. The chain uses TRBV29-1 and TRBJ1-5; no firm D call. The CDR3 has 13 amino acids. Germline V gene sequence: CDR1 SQVTM, CDR2 ANQGSEA. The CDR3 nucleotides read TGCAGCGTTGGCCTCGACGGCAATCAGCCCCAGAATTTT. Translated, it gives CSVGLDGNQPQNF.

This clonotype was found many times. V usage is TRBV14 and J usage is TRBJ2-1; 8 nucleotides match TRBD1. The V segment lost 2 bases and the J segment 10 bases; nucleotides outside the gene matches: 10. This CDR3 comprises 15 residues. Germline V gene sequence: CDR1 SGHDN, CDR2 FVKESK. Here the CDR3 DNA reads TGTGCCAGCAGCCAATTCGGACAGGGAGTAGAGGAGCAGTTCTTC. This sequence encodes CASSQFGQGVEEQFF.

This clonotype was seen more than once but under ten times. The chain recombines TRBV20-1 with TRBJ2-7, with TRBD2 as a possible D gene (6 bases). This CDR3 comprises 15 residues. V was clipped by 3 bases and J by 6 bases, with 21 bases between them. Germline CDR1 and CDR2: DFQATT and SNEGSKA (reference sequence). The CDR3 nucleotides are TGCAGTGCTAGGGAATACAGGAGGGCTAGCCGCGAGCAGTACTTC. It codes for CSAREYRRASREQYF.

This clonotype has at least ten counts. This chain uses TRBV7-3 with TRBJ2-1; 10 bases match TRBD2. CDR1 and CDR2 from the germline V gene are SGHTA and FQGTGA. The V and J ends lost 2 bases and 11 bases, in that order; junction bases with no gene match: 12. The CDR3 spans 16 residues. The CDR3 reads CASSLAASGGPRKQFF. Here the CDR3 DNA reads TGTGCCAGCAGCTTAGCGGCTAGCGGGGGCCCGAGGAAGCAGTTCTTC.

At least ten counts were recorded for this clonotype. J is TRBJ2-1 and V is TRBV20-1, with D uncertain. Trimming took off 6 bases at V and 8 bases at J, with 11 bases between the two ends. The CDR3 consists of 11 residues. Germline CDR1 DFQATT, CDR2 SNEGSKA (reference sequence). Here the CDR3 DNA reads TGCAGTGCCAGTGATGGGGATGAGCAGTTCTTC. This encodes CSASDGDEQFF.

This clonotype appeared many times. The V and J genes are TRBV5-1 and TRBJ1-1; unclear D gene. The CDR3 spans 13 residues. In germline, CDR1 is SGHRS, CDR2 YFSETQ. V shed 0 bases and J shed 4 bases, with 7 bases lying between them. CDR3 sequence (DNA): TGCGCCAGCAGCTTGGTCCTCCGCACTGAAGCTTTCTTT. Translating it yields CASSLVLRTEAFF.

The table lists this clonotype with a few counts. The chain uses TRBV20-1 and TRBJ2-5, with a tentative D call TRBD1 (5 bases). From germline, CDR1 is DFQATT and CDR2 SNEGSKA (reference sequence). V was shortened by 6 bases and J by 2 bases, with 10 bases between the two germline ends. The CDR3 spans 12 residues. The CDR3 nucleotides read TGCAGTGCCAGGGTGTTACAAGAGACCCAGTACTTC. Encoded protein: CSARVLQETQYF.

This clonotype was seen once. The junction and the germline gene differ at one end; a read error may be behind it. The chain recombines TRBV6-5 with TRBJ2-7; the match to TRBD1 covers 7 bases. Germline CDR1 MNHEY, CDR2 SVGAGI. The length of the CDR3 is 15 residues. The CDR3 coding sequence is TGTACCAGCAGACTCCGGGACAGATACTCCTACGAGCAGTACTTC. This sequence encodes CTSRLRDRYSYEQYF.

This clonotype was counted a few times. A single base separates this from a much larger clone, so it may be a read error. This chain links TRBV5-1 with TRBJ2-7; no clear D gene. V shed 0 bases and J shed 5 bases, with 12 bases lying between them. Looked up from germline, CDR1 is SGHRS and CDR2 is YFSETQ. There are 14 residues in the CDR3. This CDR3 reads CASSLGQTPNEQYF. In DNA form, the CDR3 reads TGCGCCAGCAGCTTGGGGCAGACCCCCAACGAGCAGTACTTC. The full variable domain, rest sourced from reference TRBV5-1 and TRBJ2-7, is KAGVTQTPRYLIKTRGQQVTLSCSPISGHRSVSWYQQTPGQGLQFLFEYFSETQRNKGNFPGRFSGRQFSNSRSEMNVSTLELGDSALYLCASSLGQTPNEQYFGPGTRLTVT.

This clonotype was seen repeatedly, ten times or more. The rearrangement links TRBV29-1 to TRBJ1-4; TRBD1 agrees at 9 bases. After removal of 5 bases from V and 8 bases from J, the junction contained 9 bases not matched to a gene. CDR1 is SQVTM, CDR2 ANQGSEA, per germline. This CDR3 comprises 14 residues. The CDR3 loop is CSVQPGQGDEKLFF. CDR3 nucleotide sequence: TGCAGCGTTCAGCCGGGACAGGGCGACGAAAAACTGTTTTTT.

This clonotype was seen many times. This CDR3 is CAISEQGGGNTIYF. In nucleotides, the CDR3 is TGTGCCATCAGTGAACAGGGTGGCGGAAACACCATATATTTT. This chain connects TRBV10-3 to TRBJ1-3, with TRBD1 as a possible D gene (6 bases). CDR1 ENHRY and CDR2 SYGVKD come from the germline V gene. Trimming shortened V by 3 bases and J by 4 bases, and 10 bases separated the two germline ends. The CDR3 runs 14 residues.

The sample holds many counts of this clonotype. The CDR3: CASSPRTGDNSPLHF. CDR3 DNA: TGTGCCAGCAGCCCCCGGACAGGGGATAATTCACCCCTCCACTTT. The rearrangement links TRBV21-1 to TRBJ1-6; the table's D call, TRBD1, has no DNA check behind it. TRBV21-1 is labeled a pseudogene. CDR3 length equals 15 residues.

This clonotype was detected ten times or more. The chain is built from TRBV4-1 and TRBJ1-3; unclear D gene. Germline CDR1 is MGHRA and CDR2 is YSYEKL. This CDR3 contains 15 residues. Trimming left V 1 base short and J 4 bases short, with 11 bases between. The CDR3 here is CASSQVWTAGNTIYF. The CDR3 region has the DNA TGCGCCAGCAGCCAAGTTTGGACCGCCGGAAACACCATATATTTT.

This clonotype was seen repeatedly, ten times or more. This chain uses TRBV7-2 with TRBJ1-5; D not resolved. From germline, CDR1 is SGHTA and CDR2 FQGNSA. This CDR3 is built from 12 residues. Deletions cut 3 bases from V and 6 bases from J, with 6 bases between. The DNA of the CDR3 is TGTGCCAGCAGCTTTGCCGGTCAGCCCCAGCATTTT. Its translation: CASSFAGQPQHF.

There are many counts of this clonotype. This chain connects TRBV7-2 to TRBJ1-3; no definite D call. Germline CDR1 and CDR2: SGHTA and FQGNSA. The V gene lost 0 bases and the J gene lost 10 bases, with 10 bases spanning the gap. The CDR3 totals 13 residues. CDR3 in DNA: TGTGCCAGCAGCTTAGCCGTCCAGAGGACCATATATTTT. It is translated as CASSLAVQRTIYF.